This is a list of T cell receptor beta chains from one sample in a study of cytomegalovirus exposure and HLA in healthy donors. TCRdb keeps only in-frame clones here, not all; method: immunoSEQ multiplex PCR. The data contain 100,000 to 150,000 clones, approximately 80% of them singletons. The source material was PBMCs. These receptors all come from a man in his forties or fifties in good health and CMV-seronegative. The CDR3 runs from the conserved cysteine through the conserved F or W. A D gene is named only where the DNA matches it firmly. Only some rows state a clone size, as once, few, many or a class for expanded clones.

>NA|TRBV5-6|NA|TRBJ2-3
CASSRGSSSDTQYF
TGTGCCAGCAGCCGGGGTAGCAGCTCAGATACGCAGTATTTT
>NA|TRBV5-6|NA|TRBJ1-6
CASSLYYNSPLHF
TGTGCCAGCAGCCTTTACTATAATTCACCCCTCCACTTT
>once|TRBV9|NA|TRBJ2-1
CASSVTRASRAYNEQFF
TGTGCCAGCAGCGTCACGCGGGCCAGTAGAGCCTACAATGAGCAGTTCTTC
>NA|TRBV2|TRBD1|TRBJ1-2
CASSEPPDRANGYTF
TGTGCCAGCAGTGAACCGCCGGACAGGGCAAATGGCTACACCTTC
>NA|TRBV30|NA|TRBJ2-7
CAWSVTVTYEQYF
TGTGCCTGGAGTGTGACTGTTACCTACGAGCAGTACTTC
>NA|TRBV6-5|TRBD1|TRBJ2-5
CASRTGEAQYF
TGTGCCAGTAGGACAGGGGAGGCCCAGTACTTC
>NA|TRBV28|TRBD2|TRBJ2-3
CASSPTRGITDTQYF
TGTGCCAGCAGTCCGACGCGGGGGATCACAGATACGCAGTATTTT
>once|TRBV2|TRBD1|TRBJ2-1
CASSRGQGSYNEQFF
TGTGCCAGCAGTCGGGGACAGGGTAGTTACAATGAGCAGTTCTTC
>NA|TRBV14|NA|TRBJ1-5
CASSRWRVGQPQHF
TGTGCCAGCAGCCGTTGGAGGGTCGGTCAGCCCCAGCATTTT
>NA|TRBV7-9|NA|TRBJ2-7
CASRSGYEQYF
TGTGCCAGCAGATCGGGCTACGAGCAGTACTTC
>NA|TRBV7-2|NA|TRBJ1-6
CASSLGMAGNNSPLHF
TGTGCCAGCAGCTTAGGGATGGCAGGGAATAATTCACCCCTCCACTTT
>NA|TRBV7-9|TRBD1|TRBJ1-4
CASSLGDRGRVKKLFF
TGTGCCAGCAGCTTAGGAGACAGGGGGCGGGTGAAGAAACTGTTTTTT
>NA|TRBV7-2|NA|TRBJ2-2
CASSLVGRGYTGELFF
TGTGCCAGCAGCTTAGTGGGCAGGGGATACACCGGGGAGCTGTTTTTT
>NA|TRBV6-4|NA|TRBJ2-2
CASSVLADTGELFF
TGTGCCAGCAGTGTCCTCGCGGACACCGGGGAGCTGTTTTTT
>NA|TRBV13|NA|TRBJ1-2
CASSHSAGGYTF
TGTGCCAGCAGCCACAGTGCGGGCGGCTACACCTTC
>NA|TRBV4-1|TRBD2|TRBJ2-1
CASSRPGTSGSNEQFF
TGCGCCAGCAGCCGGCCCGGGACTAGCGGAAGCAATGAGCAGTTCTTC
>NA|TRBV29-1|NA|TRBJ1-2
CSVEESRAGYTF
TGCAGCGTTGAAGAGTCCAGGGCCGGCTACACCTTC
>NA|TRBV7-9|NA|TRBJ1-5
CASTPGENQPQHF
TGTGCCAGCACCCCGGGGGAAAATCAGCCCCAGCATTTT
>few|TRBV6-1|NA|TRBJ1-5
CASAERGQHF
TGTGCCAGCGCCGAAAGGGGCCAGCATTTT
>NA|TRBV5-6|NA|TRBJ2-7
CASSLAPRGGYEQYF
TGTGCCAGCAGCTTGGCCCCGAGAGGCGGCTACGAGCAGTACTTC
>NA|TRBV29-1|NA|TRBJ1-2
CSAGGGDYGYTF
TGCAGCGCTGGGGGGGGTGACTATGGCTACACCTTC
>NA|TRBV12-5|NA|TRBJ2-1
CASGLAGVNEQFF
TGTGCTAGTGGTTTGGCAGGGGTTAATGAGCAGTTCTTC
>NA|TRBV30|NA|TRBJ2-3
CAWSQTGRGDTQYF
TGTGCCTGGAGTCAGACAGGGCGGGGAGATACGCAGTATTTT
>NA|TRBV13|NA|TRBJ2-3
CASSSEAGASTDTQYF
TGTGCCAGCAGCTCGGAGGCGGGGGCTAGCACAGATACGCAGTATTTT
>NA|TRBV27|NA|TRBJ1-6
CASSLQGVSSPLHF
TGTGCCAGCAGTTTGCAAGGGGTTAGCTCACCCCTCCACTTT
>NA|TRBV5-6|TRBD1|TRBJ1-5
CASSLAVNRGLNQPQHF
TGTGCCAGCAGCTTGGCCGTCAACAGGGGCCTCAATCAGCCCCAGCATTTT
>NA|TRBV7-8|NA|TRBJ1-5
CASSLGGGSNQPQHF
TGTGCCAGCAGCTTAGGGGGGGGTAGCAATCAGCCCCAGCATTTT
>once|TRBV5-4|NA|TRBJ1-6
CASSAGISSYNSPLHF
TGTGCCAGCAGCGCAGGGATCAGCTCCTATAATTCACCCCTCCACTTT
>NA|TRBV5-1|NA|TRBJ2-1
CASSPGSSWNEQFF
TGCGCCAGCAGCCCTGGGAGTAGCTGGAATGAGCAGTTCTTC
>NA|TRBV4-1|NA|TRBJ2-5
CASSGNFQETQYF
TGCGCCAGCAGCGGTAACTTCCAAGAGACCCAGTACTTC
>once|TRBV5-1|TRBD1|TRBJ1-1
CASSLPGQGAQGTEAFF
TGCGCCAGCAGCTTACCGGGACAGGGGGCGCAGGGGACTGAAGCTTTCTTT
>NA|TRBV6-1|TRBD1|TRBJ2-2
CASNQLGTGARELFF
TGTGCCAGCAATCAACTAGGAACAGGGGCGAGGGAGCTGTTTTTT
>NA|TRBV29-1|NA|TRBJ1-1
CSVPWRYNTEAFF
TGCAGCGTTCCGTGGAGGTATAACACTGAAGCTTTCTTT
>NA|TRBV6-6|NA|TRBJ1-4
CASSYSSVRANEKLFF
TGTGCCAGCAGTTACTCCTCCGTGCGCGCTAATGAAAAACTGTTTTTT
>NA|TRBV18|TRBD2|TRBJ2-5
CASSPRAGAGGPSAVQETQYF
TGTGCCAGCTCACCACGAGCAGGGGCGGGGGGCCCGTCGGCCGTCCAAGAGACCCAGTACTTC